Sequencing of this T cell receptor beta chain was carried out in a study of shared clonotypes between healthy human individuals. Findings and limits, study-wide: The sole specimen, blood, was sampled, and tissue repertoires likely differ.

Donors, healthy HIV-negative adults, lacked recent acute infections or vaccinations. Germline-derived CDR1 and CDR2 are MDHEN and SYDVKM. The CDR3 is made up of 15 amino acids. Germline trimming cut 4 bases from V and 6 bases from J; bases unmatched to any gene: 8. Details on this clone: Its antigen is unidentified. A single base is all that separates this from a far larger clone, so a read error is likely.

Deep level was the assay's run setting. TCRdb's copy holds only in-frame clones and misses some; the assay was immunoSEQ multiplex PCR. The sample yields around 500,000 clones, roughly 80% seen once. The chain uses TRBV28 and TRBJ1-5; 8 bases are a match to TRBD1. This clonotype originated in a middle-aged woman in good health. Some clones in this sample may be carry-over from other donors' samples. The sample consisted of PBMCs. The CDR3 reads CASSSRAGGIQPQHF. The CDR3 nucleotides are TGTGCCAGCAGTTCTCGGGCAGGGGGCATTCAGCCCCAGCATTTT.